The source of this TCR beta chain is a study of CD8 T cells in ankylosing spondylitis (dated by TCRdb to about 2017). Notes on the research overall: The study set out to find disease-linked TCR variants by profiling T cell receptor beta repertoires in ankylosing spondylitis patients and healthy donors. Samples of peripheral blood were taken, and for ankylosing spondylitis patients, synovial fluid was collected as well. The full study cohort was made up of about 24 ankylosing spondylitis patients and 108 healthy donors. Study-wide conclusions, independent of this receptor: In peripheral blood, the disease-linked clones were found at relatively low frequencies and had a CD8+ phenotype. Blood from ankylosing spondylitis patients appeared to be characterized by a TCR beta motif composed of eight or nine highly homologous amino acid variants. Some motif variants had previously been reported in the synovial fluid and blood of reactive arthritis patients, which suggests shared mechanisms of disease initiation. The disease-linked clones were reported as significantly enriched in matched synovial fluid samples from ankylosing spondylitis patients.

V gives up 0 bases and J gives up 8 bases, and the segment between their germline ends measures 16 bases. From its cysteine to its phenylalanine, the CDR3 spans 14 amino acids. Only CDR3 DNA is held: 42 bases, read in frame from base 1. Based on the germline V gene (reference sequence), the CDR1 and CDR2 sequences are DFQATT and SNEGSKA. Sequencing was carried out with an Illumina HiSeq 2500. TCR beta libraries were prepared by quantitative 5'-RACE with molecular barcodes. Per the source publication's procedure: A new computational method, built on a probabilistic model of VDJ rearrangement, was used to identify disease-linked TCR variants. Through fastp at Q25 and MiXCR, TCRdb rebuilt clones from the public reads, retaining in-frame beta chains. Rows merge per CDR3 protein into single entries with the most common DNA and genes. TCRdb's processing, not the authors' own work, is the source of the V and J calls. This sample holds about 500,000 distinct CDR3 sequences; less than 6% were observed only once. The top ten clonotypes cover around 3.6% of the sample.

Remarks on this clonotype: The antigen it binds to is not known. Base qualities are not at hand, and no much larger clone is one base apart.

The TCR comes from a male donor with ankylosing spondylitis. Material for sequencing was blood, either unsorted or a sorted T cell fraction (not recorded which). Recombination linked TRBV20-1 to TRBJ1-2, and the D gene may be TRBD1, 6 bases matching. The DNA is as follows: TGCAGTGCTAGAGACGTCATGGGGGCGATGGGCTACACCTTC. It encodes CSARDVMGAMGYTF.